Listed below are T cell receptor beta chains from one sample, sequenced in a study of T cells in Graves' hyperthyroidism and ophthalmopathy. MiXCR was run by TCRdb on the multiplex PCR reads, yielding one entry per CDR3 protein. The sample contains fewer than 350,000 distinct CDR3 sequences, about 19% of which appear only once. Sequencing was carried out using blood. These receptors were taken from a man aged 50 to 59 with Graves' ophthalmopathy. The CDR3 runs from the conserved cysteine through the conserved F or W. The order of the fields is D gene, clone size, V gene, J gene, CDR3 protein, CDR3 DNA. The D gene is left open where the match is weak. The size of a clone is reported for some rows only, either as once, few or many, or as a class for expanded clones.

>TRBD1|few|TRBV28|TRBJ1-4
CASRPLWDRGLGEKLFF
TGTGCCAGCAGACCTTTATGGGACAGGGGGCTCGGAGAAAAACTGTTTTTT
>-|few|TRBV5-1|TRBJ1-2
CASSLGVGGLNYGYTF
TGCGCCAGCAGCTTGGGTGTCGGCGGACTTAACTATGGCTACACCTTC
>-|many|TRBV7-9|TRBJ1-1
CASSLLSRETEAFF
TGTGCCAGCAGCTTACTTTCAAGAGAGACTGAAGCTTTCTTT
>-|few|TRBV29-1|TRBJ2-2
CSVARGTGELFF
TGCAGCGTTGCCCGTGGGACCGGGGAGCTGTTTTTT
>-|many|TRBV5-4|TRBJ2-3
CASLNPSTDTQYF
TGTGCCAGCCTTAACCCTAGCACAGATACGCAGTATTTT
>-|-|TRBV6-1|TRBJ1-2
CASSELSRGYGYTF
TGTGCCAGCAGTGAATTGAGTAGGGGCTATGGCTACACCTTC
>-|-|TRBV4-1|TRBJ2-7
CASRYKGSVGEQYF
TGCGCCAGCAGGTACAAAGGGAGCGTAGGGGAGCAGTACTTC
>-|few|TRBV18|TRBJ1-5
CASSPTDSQPQHF
TGTGCCAGCTCACCCACCGACAGTCAGCCCCAGCATTTT
>-|-|TRBV10-3|TRBJ1-1
CAIIQDPNTGSEAFF
TGTGCCATCATACAGGATCCCAACACGGGCTCTGAAGCTTTCTTT
>TRBD1|many|TRBV11-2|TRBJ1-2
CASSSGQDRPHGYTF
TGTGCCAGCAGCTCGGGCCAGGACAGGCCCCATGGCTACACCTTC
>-|-|TRBV28|TRBJ1-1
CASMDFVGATEAFF
TGTGCCAGCATGGATTTTGTAGGGGCCACTGAAGCTTTCTTT
>-|many|TRBV11-1|TRBJ2-5
CASSLELAPEETQYF
TGTGCCAGCAGCTTAGAATTGGCACCCGAAGAGACCCAGTACTTC
>TRBD2|-|TRBV29-1|TRBJ2-1
CSVHGLAGVYFIEQFF
TGCAGCGTTCATGGACTAGCGGGAGTTTACTTTATTGAGCAGTTCTTC
>-|-|TRBV2|TRBJ1-3
CASSEGSSGNTIYF
TGTGCCAGCAGTGAGGGGAGCTCTGGAAACACCATATATTTT
>TRBD2|few|TRBV2|TRBJ2-4
CASIAGSGPKNIQYF
TGTGCCAGCATAGCGGGAAGTGGGCCCAAAAACATTCAGTACTTC
>TRBD2|many|TRBV12-3/TRBV12-4|TRBJ2-1
CASRSQLSGRLNNEQFF
TGTGCCAGCAGATCCCAATTAAGCGGGAGGTTAAACAATGAGCAGTTCTTC
>-|many|TRBV20-1|TRBJ1-1
CSARAGRGNTEAFF
TGCAGTGCTAGGGCAGGGAGGGGGAACACTGAAGCTTTCTTT
>-|many|TRBV5-1|TRBJ2-7
CASSLNEGTYEQYF
TGCGCCAGCAGCTTAAATGAGGGAACCTACGAGCAGTACTTC
>TRBD1|-|TRBV10-3|TRBJ2-7
CATTGGLPYEQYF
TGTGCCACTACAGGGGGCCTACCCTACGAGCAGTACTTC
>TRBD2|few|TRBV5-1|TRBJ2-2
CASSLETSGRGELFF
TGCGCCAGCAGCTTGGAAACTAGCGGGAGAGGGGAGCTGTTTTTT
>TRBD2|many|TRBV20-1|TRBJ2-5
CSARDSGKWETQYF
TGCAGTGCTAGAGATAGCGGGAAGTGGGAGACCCAGTACTTC
>TRBD1|-|TRBV20-1|TRBJ2-1
CSALGQGVLFF
TGCAGTGCTTTGGGACAGGGGGTTCTGTTCTTC
>-|few|TRBV29-1|TRBJ1-1
CSVDWGPNTEAFF
TGCAGCGTTGATTGGGGTCCGAACACTGAAGCTTTCTTT
>-|many|TRBV6-5|TRBJ2-7
CASSYSPPGPTLSYEQYF
TGTGCCAGCAGTTACTCCCCCCCGGGGCCGACCCTCTCCTACGAGCAGTACTTC
>TRBD1|-|TRBV28|TRBJ1-2
CASSRLGGQGLSGYTF
TGTGCCAGCAGCCGCCTTGGGGGACAGGGGTTGAGCGGCTACACCTTC
>-|many|TRBV7-2|TRBJ2-3
CASSLVTVREGADTQYF
TGTGCCAGCAGCTTAGTAACGGTCAGGGAGGGGGCAGATACGCAGTATTTT